These T cell receptor beta chains were read from a single sample in a study of blood T cell repertoires in COVID-19. Using immunoSEQ multiplex PCR, the repertoire was profiled, and TCRdb retains in-frame clones only, with some absent. The sample has 250,000 to 350,000 clones, roughly 85% seen once. Sequenced: PBMCs or T cells enriched from blood (not recorded which). The source is a woman aged 40 to 50 who had recovered from COVID-19. Both conserved end residues are part of each CDR3.

v_call	cdr3_aa
TRBV6-1	CASSDSMGAPFYEQYF
TRBV30	CAWNQLAGAYEQYF
TRBV3-1/TRBV3-2	CASSQGRGLAGFNEQFF
TRBV5-1	CASSFPAGSTDTQYF
TRBV9	CASSVTGTSSYEQYF
TRBV9	CASSVAGPGLTQYSNQPQHF
TRBV27	CASSLSGLPTDTQYF
TRBV18	CASSPRGLSTGELFF
TRBV27	CASSEPGQGDGINSPLHF
TRBV10-1	CASSDPRNRGSNEQFF
TRBV27	CASITPGHPRRSNQPQHF
TRBV2	CASTPGQPNSPLHF
TRBV19	CASKTGGVKLTGELFF
TRBV12-3/TRBV12-4	CASSLLRSYEQYF
TRBV11-3	CASSPGQGLYNEQFF
TRBV27	CASSPAGTAGNTIYF
TRBV28	CASSQLGGGSMWGQPQHF
TRBV29-1	CSVETSGGRSEYNEQFF
TRBV7-8	CASSLAAGETYGYTF
TRBV2	CASSPVTSGGSTDTQYF
TRBV5-6	CASTGGQPTFEQYF
TRBV18	CASSPISPIGRAGANVLTF
TRBV19	CASSLPIRRGNTGELFF
TRBV30	CAWRNQGIHGYTF
TRBV19	CASSSSGTSGINEQFF
TRBV29-1	CSVAPGQGTYEQYF
TRBV27	CASSSSGRVSSPLHF
TRBV24-1	CATSDWAGYEQYF
TRBV27	CASSLSGGNYGYTF
TRBV7-3	CASSSWTGAGNTGELFF
TRBV2	CASSVLAGGQETQYF
TRBV12-3/TRBV12-4	CASRNRGAGELFF
TRBV7-8	CASSSPGGEGANYGYTF
TRBV30	CAWSVGMGTVGSPLHF
TRBV7-8	CASNVGYVQETQYF
TRBV7-2	CASSVDTGRSTEAFF
TRBV12-5	CASGIQPGLAGSNEQFF
TRBV3-1/TRBV3-2	CASSLRGAGQYNEQFF
TRBV7-2	CASSLAPGTVNTEAFF
TRBV7-2	CASRTDPGGNSPLHF